This passage covers 20 T cell receptor beta chains from one sample sequenced in a study of T-cell reconstitution after alpha-beta-depleted transplantation in children (dated by TCRdb to 2016 to 2017). Receptor amplification or capture employed PCR. The sequencing machine was an Illumina HiSeq 2500. Molecular barcoding was employed in the preparation of TCR libraries, with unique molecular identifiers being used to normalize TCRbeta repertoire quantification. The public reads were reanalyzed by TCRdb: fastp trimming at Q25, MiXCR alignment, in-frame beta chains only. Every distinct CDR3 protein forms one entry, paired with its most common genes and DNA. A total of over 400,000 distinct CDR3 sequences appear in this sample, roughly 43% of them only once. The ten largest clones add up to under 35% of the sample. The intended sense of this specimen's treatment or condition label: allogeneic hematopoietic cell transplantation with graft depleted of TCRalphabeta T cells and CD19 B cells.

The sequencing used PBMCs, collected before TCRalphabeta/CD19-depleted stem cell transplant. Receptors originate from a girl aged 2-10 years with aplastic anemia, due to receive a stem cell transplant.

This clonotype was counted ten times or more. J is TRBJ2-5 and V is TRBV5-1, with D tentatively TRBD1 or TRBD2 (5 bases each). The CDR3 runs 17 residues. CDR1 SGHRS and CDR2 YFSETQ come from the germline V gene. V was pared by 1 base and J by 1 base, with 17 bases between. CDR3 nucleotides: TGCGCCAGCAGCTTGAGGCTGGGTGGGGACCCCCAAGAGACCCAGTACTTC. Its translation: CASSLRLGGDPQETQYF. The complete variable domain, with remaining parts taken from reference TRBV5-1 and TRBJ2-5, reads KAGVTQTPRYLIKTRGQQVTLSCSPISGHRSVSWYQQTPGQGLQFLFEYFSETQRNKGNFPGRFSGRQFSNSRSEMNVSTLELGDSALYLCASSLRLGGDPQETQYFGPGTRLLVL.

The chain recombines TRBV20-1 with TRBJ1-2; the D is unclear. V was trimmed by 1 base and J by 0 bases, leaving 3 bases between them. The CDR3 has 12 amino acids. Germline CDR1 is DFQATT and CDR2 is SNEGSKA (reference sequence). The CDR3 is CSARVANYGYTF. In DNA, the CDR3 is TGCAGTGCTAGAGTTGCTAACTATGGCTACACCTTC.

The chain combines TRBV20-1 with TRBJ2-7, with D unresolved. In germline, CDR1 is DFQATT, CDR2 SNEGSKA (reference sequence). CDR3 length equals 14 residues. Deletions cut 7 bases from V and 3 bases from J, with 19 bases between. CDR3 amino acids: CSVSGRTNGYEQYF. The CDR3 DNA reads as TGCAGTGTGTCGGGCAGGACCAACGGCTACGAGCAGTACTTC.

Only a few counts were recorded for this clonotype. This chain joins TRBV18 and TRBJ2-5; D is uncertain. The length of the CDR3 is 12 residues. Trimming removed 5 bases from V and 2 bases from J, with 6 bases in between. The germline V gene has CDR1 KGHSH and CDR2 LQKENI. CDR3 region: CASSKIQETQYF. The CDR3 nucleotides are TGTGCCAGCTCAAAAATTCAAGAGACCCAGTACTTC.

The chain employs TRBV7-8 and TRBJ2-4, with D tentatively TRBD2 (5 bases). This CDR3 has 14 amino acids. Trimming took off 1 base at V and 5 bases at J, with 9 bases between the two ends. Germline CDR1 and CDR2: SGHVS and FQNEAQ. CDR3 loop: CASSLEGVENIQYF. In DNA, the CDR3 is TGTGCCAGCAGCTTAGAGGGAGTCGAAAACATTCAGTACTTC.

Only a few counts were recorded for this clonotype. This chain uses TRBV15 with TRBJ1-4; D gene unclear. V was cut by 6 bases and J by 7 bases, with 9 bases left in between. Germline loops: CDR1 LNHNV, CDR2 YYDKDF (reference sequence). CDR3 length: 12 amino acids. The CDR3 DNA sequence: TGTGCCACCAGTCAAAACAGTGAAAAACTGTTTTTT. Amino acid sequence: CATSQNSEKLFF.

CDR3 protein: CASPPFRTATTDTQYF. The CDR3 region has the DNA TGTGCCAGCCCCCCCTTTCGGACAGCCACCACAGATACGCAGTATTTT. V and J are TRBV6-1 and TRBJ2-3; D is perhaps TRBD1 (6 bases). The germline V gene encodes CDR1 MNHNS and CDR2 SASEGT. The CDR3 sequence is 16 residues long. V was pared by 8 bases and J by 2 bases, with 20 bases between.

This chain links TRBV5-1 with TRBJ2-7, with TRBD1 matching over 7 bases. CDR1 and CDR2 (germline): SGHRS, YFSETQ. V trimming: 1 base; J trimming: 3 bases; junction bases outside the gene matches: 7. The CDR3 consists of 15 residues. This chain's CDR3 is CASSLRKGGIYEQYF. The DNA of the CDR3 is TGCGCCAGCAGCTTGAGGAAAGGGGGCATCTACGAGCAGTACTTC.

This chain's CDR3 is CASSIGPRETQYF. The CDR3 bases are TGTGCCAGCAGCATAGGACCAAGAGAGACCCAGTACTTC. The J gene is TRBJ2-5, the V gene TRBV7-2; D not resolved. Trimming removed 5 bases from V and 4 bases from J, with 11 bases in between. The CDR3 runs to 13 residues. CDR1 is SGHTA, CDR2 FQGNSA, per germline.

The chain joins TRBV20-1 to TRBJ2-3; the match to TRBD2 covers 9 bases. J gave up 4 bases and V 0 bases, and 5 bases lay outside the gene matches. There are 15 residues in the CDR3. The V gene's germline CDR1 is DFQATT and CDR2 SNEGSKA (reference sequence). CDR3 sequence reads: CSARDISGRPDTQYF. CDR3 coding DNA: TGCAGTGCTAGAGATATTAGCGGGAGACCAGATACGCAGTATTTT.

There are many counts of this clonotype. This chain links TRBV7-2 with TRBJ2-2, with 10 bases aligning to TRBD2. The CDR3 length is 16 residues. Germline CDR1 is SGHTA and CDR2 is FQGNSA. V was pared by 5 bases and J by 7 bases, with 10 bases of the junction left unmatched. As DNA, the CDR3 is TGTGCCAGCAGCCCCCGGCTAGCGGGAGATGGCGGGGAGCTGTTTTTT. Translating gives CASSPRLAGDGGELFF.

The gene calls are TRBV29-1 and TRBJ2-7, with 8 positions matching TRBD1. J gave up 3 bases and V 1 base, and 5 bases lay outside the gene matches. Germline assignment: CDR1 SQVTM and CDR2 ANQGSEA. The CDR3 covers 14 residues. The CDR3: CSVEGPGQGYEQYF. DNA of the CDR3: TGCAGCGTTGAAGGTCCCGGACAGGGCTACGAGCAGTACTTC.

The chain recombines TRBV19 with TRBJ1-5; tentatively, D is TRBD1 (5 bases). V shed 3 bases and J shed 4 bases, with 10 bases lying between them. The CDR3 contains 14 residues. CDR1 and CDR2 (germline): LNHDA, SQIVND (reference sequence). In DNA, the CDR3 is TGTGCCAGTAGTATGTTGGGACCGAATCAGCCCCAGCATTTT. Translated, it gives CASSMLGPNQPQHF.

Regarding this clonotype: A much larger clone differs from this one at a single base, so this may be a read error. The CDR3 sequence is CASSYCIRDSPYEQYF. CDR3 sequence (DNA): TGTGCCAGCAGTTACTGCATCCGGGACAGTCCCTACGAGCAGTACTTC. V usage is TRBV6-2 or TRBV6-3 and J usage is TRBJ2-7; 7 bases match TRBD1. V lost 1 base and J lost 2; bases outside the gene matches: 8. In germline, CDR1 is MNHEY, CDR2 SVGEGT. The CDR3 runs to 16 residues.

This clonotype was detected only once. V and J are TRBV20-1 and TRBJ2-1, with D possibly matching TRBD1 (5 bases). Trimming removed 5 bases at V and 7 bases at J, with 21 bases between. The CDR3 length is 15 residues. CDR1 and CDR2 from the germline V gene are DFQATT and SNEGSKA (reference sequence). The CDR3 protein is CSASSTETAFNEQFF. Written as DNA, the CDR3 is TGCAGTGCTTCGTCGACAGAGACCGCCTTTAATGAGCAGTTCTTC.

V is TRBV10-3 and J is TRBJ2-1; 11 positions match TRBD2. With 4 bases clipped from V and 6 bases from J, the junction kept 8 bases outside the gene matches. The V gene's germline CDR1 is ENHRY and CDR2 SYGVKD. This CDR3 spans 16 amino acids. CDR3 DNA: TGTGCCATCAGTGCGGCTAGCGGGGGGAAGAGCAATGAGCAGTTCTTC. This codes for CAISAASGGKSNEQFF.

This clonotype has at least ten counts. Here the CDR3 DNA reads TGCAGTGCCGCCAGGGGGGAGCCCCCGGTGACCCAGTACTTC. Amino acid sequence: CSAARGEPPVTQYF. The chain recombines TRBV20-1 with TRBJ2-5; possible D gene TRBD1, 7 bases. Looked up from germline, CDR1 is DFQATT and CDR2 is SNEGSKA (reference sequence). The ends were cut back, 6 bases at V and 7 bases at J, with 21 bases in the middle. CDR3 size: 14 residues.

The chain carries TRBV20-1 and TRBJ2-7, with TRBD2 matching over 10 bases. Germline CDR1 reads DFQATT; CDR2 reads SNEGSKA (reference sequence). V shed 5 bases, J shed 4 bases, and the junction held 8 bases outside the gene matches. This CDR3 is 14 amino acids long. The CDR3 bases are TGCAGTGCTGCCCTAGCGGGAGTGATGTACGAGCAGTACTTC. Protein: CSAALAGVMYEQYF.

This clonotype was found a few times. This chain connects TRBV11-2 to TRBJ1-3, with TRBD1 as a possible D gene (5 bases). This CDR3 region has 18 residues. V lost 1 base and J 0 bases, leaving 16 bases between the germline ends. Looked up from germline, CDR1 is SGHAT and CDR2 is FQNNGV. CDR3 protein: CASSLGVVGPSSGNTIYF. The CDR3, as DNA: TGTGCCAGCAGCTTAGGGGTAGTGGGACCGAGCTCTGGAAACACCATATATTTT. The full variable domain, completed using reference TRBV11-2 and TRBJ1-3, is EAGVAQSPRYKIIEKRQSVAFWCNPISGHATLYWYQQILGQGPKLLIQFQNNGVVDDSQLPKDRFSAERLKGVDSTLKIQPAKLEDSAVYLCASSLGVVGPSSGNTIYFGEGSWLTVV.

There are a few counts of this clonotype. V usage is TRBV20-1 and J usage is TRBJ1-2; D is possibly TRBD1 (5 bases). The V gene's germline CDR1 is DFQATT and CDR2 SNEGSKA (reference sequence). CDR3 length: 13 amino acids. V lost 0 bases and J 8 bases, leaving 13 bases between the germline ends. In DNA, the CDR3 is TGCAGTGCTAGAGACCCCTTCAGGGAAGGCTACACCTTC. It translates to CSARDPFREGYTF.